A selection of T cell receptor beta chains follows, all from one sample in a study of blood T cell repertoires in COVID-19. Data came from immunoSEQ multiplex PCR; TCRdb stores just in-frame clones and leaves some out. The data contain about 130,000 clones, roughly 86% of them seen just once; the ten biggest clones take up about 3.6%. Material for sequencing was peripheral blood. These receptors originate from a woman aged 60-75 years with acute or convalescent COVID-19. CDR3s include the opening cysteine and the closing phenylalanine or tryptophan. Each record gives: J gene, V gene, clone size, D gene, CDR3 DNA, CDR3 protein. The D gene is left open where the match is weak. Part of the rows lack a size; the others show once, few, many or a class for expanded clones.

>TRBJ2-5|TRBV9|NA|TRBD1
TGTGCCAGCAGCGTAGGTCTTGGGACAGTTGTCAAAGAGACCCAGTACTTC
CASSVGLGTVVKETQYF
>TRBJ1-6|TRBV14|NA|TRBD1
TGTGCCAGCAGCCACAAAGATCGGGACAGGGAAACCGAGGTGTCCCATTCACCCCTCCACTTT
CASSHKDRDRETEVSHSPLHF
>TRBJ1-1|TRBV27|NA|NA
TGTGCCAGCAGTCACGGGGGGGACACTGAAGCTTTCTTT
CASSHGGDTEAFF
>TRBJ2-3|TRBV5-1|NA|NA
TGCGCCAGCAGCTTGGCCCTCGGGGGCACAGATACGCAGTATTTT
CASSLALGGTDTQYF
>TRBJ1-5|TRBV24-1|NA|NA
TGTGCCACCAGTCGTCAGGGAGGAGGTCAGCCCCAGCATTTT
CATSRQGGGQPQHF
>TRBJ2-1|TRBV5-6|NA|TRBD2
TGTGCCAGCAGCTTGTGGGGGGGACGCGGGAGGGCCATGGGTGAGCAGTTCTTC
CASSLWGGRGRAMGEQFF
>TRBJ2-3|TRBV7-8|NA|NA
TGTGCCAGCAGCCCGACAGGTTCCCCAACAGATACGCAGTATTTT
CASSPTGSPTDTQYF
>TRBJ1-2|TRBV27|NA|TRBD1
TGTGCCAGCAGTTTTCGAGGGGGCAACTATGGCTACACCTTC
CASSFRGGNYGYTF
>TRBJ2-5|TRBV6-5|NA|TRBD1
TGTGCCAGCAAGTCCCTAGGGGGCGAGACCCAGTACTTC
CASKSLGGETQYF
>TRBJ2-1|TRBV9|NA|TRBD1
TGTGCCAGCAGCGCCCCCACCGAGGACAGGGGATCCAATGAGCAGTTCTTC
CASSAPTEDRGSNEQFF
>TRBJ1-2|TRBV19|NA|NA
TGTGCCAGTAGTAATTTCGACAGGCGAAAAGTTTCGTACACCTTC
CASSNFDRRKVSYTF
>TRBJ2-1|TRBV9|NA|TRBD2
TGTGCCAGCAGCCAAACCGGACTAGCGGGAGATGAGCAGTTCTTC
CASSQTGLAGDEQFF
>TRBJ1-2|TRBV7-9|NA|NA
TGTGCCAGCAGCCCCACGGAGGACAGACCGACCACTAACTATGGCTACACCTTC
CASSPTEDRPTTNYGYTF
>TRBJ1-2|TRBV19|NA|TRBD1
TGTGCCAGTAGTACGGGGACAGGAAGGATCTATGGCTACACCTTC
CASSTGTGRIYGYTF
>TRBJ1-6|TRBV9|once|NA
TGTGCCAGCAGCGCGGTGGGAGACCAGTCACCCCTCCACTTT
CASSAVGDQSPLHF
>TRBJ1-2|TRBV6-5|once|TRBD1
TGTGCCAACCGACGGGACAGGGGGCTCTATGGCTACACCTTC
CANRRDRGLYGYTF
>TRBJ2-1|TRBV19|NA|TRBD2
TGTGCCAGCCGGGACTACCTAAATGAGCAGTTCTTC
CASRDYLNEQFF
>TRBJ2-1|TRBV29-1|NA|NA
TGCAGCGTTGTCCCCGGGGGGCACGAGCAGTTCTTC
CSVVPGGHEQFF
>TRBJ2-1|TRBV6-5|NA|NA
TGTGCCAGCAGGAAGGGGCTGGCAAATGAGCAGTTCTTC
CASRKGLANEQFF
>TRBJ2-2|TRBV6-5|NA|TRBD2
TGTGCCAGCAGTCTAGCGGGCTACACCGGGGAGCTGTTTTTT
CASSLAGYTGELFF
>TRBJ2-1|TRBV13|once|TRBD2
TGTGCCAGCAGCCCCAGAGGACTAGCGGGAGTTGAGCAGTTCTTC
CASSPRGLAGVEQFF
>TRBJ2-1|TRBV25-1|NA|NA
TGTGCCAGCAGGGGACTGCTTACCTACAATGAGCAGTTCTTC
CASRGLLTYNEQFF
>TRBJ2-7|TRBV12-3/TRBV12-4|NA|NA
TGTGCCAGCAGGTCGACAGGCTCCTACGAGCAGTACTTC
CASRSTGSYEQYF
>TRBJ2-7|TRBV7-8|NA|NA
TGTGCCAGCAGCCTCGCCTCGGAGAATTCCGAGCAGTACTTC
CASSLASENSEQYF
>TRBJ2-2|TRBV19|NA|NA
TGTGCCTCCGAAGGGCAGGGTTGGGCCGGGGAGCTGTTTTTT
CASEGQGWAGELFF
>TRBJ1-2|TRBV7-8|once|NA
TGTGCCAGCAGCCTCCCCTCCTTCGGACAGACTAAGGACCTTTATGGCTACACCTTC
CASSLPSFGQTKDLYGYTF
>TRBJ1-5|TRBV19|NA|TRBD1
TGTGCCAGTAGTATAAAGGGGGCGAGCCGGCAGCCCCAGCATTTT
CASSIKGASRQPQHF
>TRBJ1-3|TRBV10-1|once|NA
TGCGCCAGCAGTGAGACCCTGGCAGCTGGAAACACCATATATTTT
CASSETLAAGNTIYF
>TRBJ2-5|TRBV30|NA|TRBD2
TGTGCCTGGAGACCCGGACTAGCGGGAGGGCCCCAGTACTTC
CAWRPGLAGGPQYF